What follows describes a single T cell receptor beta chain. Its matching antigen is unknown. Researchers ran the PCR with 60 Vbeta and 13 Jbeta primers. Method: immunoSEQ multiplex PCR; TCRdb's copy keeps in-frame clones and lacks some. The sample lists around 91,000 clones; over 75% were seen once. This specimen comes from a study of cytomegalovirus exposure and HLA in healthy donors. Overall study context: There were roughly 80 million unique TCRs (from HLA-typed donors) in an early data release.

Study outcomes and limitations: In vitro assays verified that a few CMV-associated chains recognized CMV antigens specifically. Later analysis associated a missense DCLRE1C variant with TCR beta V- and J-gene trimming.

V shed 5 bases, J shed 0 bases, and the junction held 8 bases outside the gene matches. In germline, CDR1 is SGHTA, CDR2 FQGNSA. CDR3 length: 16 amino acids. This receptor was identified in a male donor in good health and CMV-seropositive. The sequencing input was PBMCs. J is TRBJ2-3 and V is TRBV7-2, with 7 bases lining up with TRBD2. CDR3 nucleotides: TGTGCCAGCAGCGGTGGGGGGAGGGTTAGCACAGATACGCAGTATTTT. Amino acid sequence: CASSGGGRVSTDTQYF.